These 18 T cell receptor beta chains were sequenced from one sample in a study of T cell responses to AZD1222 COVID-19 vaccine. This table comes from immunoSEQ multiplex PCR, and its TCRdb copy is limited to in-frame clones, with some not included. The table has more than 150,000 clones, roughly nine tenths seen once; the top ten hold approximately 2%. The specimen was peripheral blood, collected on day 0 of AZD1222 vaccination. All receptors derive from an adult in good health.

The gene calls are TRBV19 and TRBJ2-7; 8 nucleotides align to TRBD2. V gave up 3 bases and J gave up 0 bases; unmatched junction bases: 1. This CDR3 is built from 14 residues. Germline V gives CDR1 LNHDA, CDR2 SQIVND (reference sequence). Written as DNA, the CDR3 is TGTGCCAGTAGTATCCGGGAGGGCTCCTACGAGCAGTACTTC. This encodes CASSIREGSYEQYF.

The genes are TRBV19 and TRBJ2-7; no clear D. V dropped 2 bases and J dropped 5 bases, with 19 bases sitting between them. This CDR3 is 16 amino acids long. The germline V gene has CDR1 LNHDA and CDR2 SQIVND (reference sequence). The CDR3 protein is CASSIRRSSELDEQYF. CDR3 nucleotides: TGTGCCAGTAGTATAAGAAGAAGTAGTGAGTTGGACGAGCAGTACTTC.

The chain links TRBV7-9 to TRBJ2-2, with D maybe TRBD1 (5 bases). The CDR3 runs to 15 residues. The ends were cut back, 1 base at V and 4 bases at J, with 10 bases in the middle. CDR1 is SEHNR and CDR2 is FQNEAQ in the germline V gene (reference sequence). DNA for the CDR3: TGTGCCAGCAGCTTAGTCGGACAAGTCACCGGGGAGCTGTTTTTT. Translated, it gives CASSLVGQVTGELFF.

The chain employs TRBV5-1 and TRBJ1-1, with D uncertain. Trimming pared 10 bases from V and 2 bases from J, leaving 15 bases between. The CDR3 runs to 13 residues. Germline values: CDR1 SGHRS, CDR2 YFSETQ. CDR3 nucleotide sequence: TGCGCCTCGGAGGGAGTCGGAAACACTGAAGCTTTCTTT. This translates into CASEGVGNTEAFF.

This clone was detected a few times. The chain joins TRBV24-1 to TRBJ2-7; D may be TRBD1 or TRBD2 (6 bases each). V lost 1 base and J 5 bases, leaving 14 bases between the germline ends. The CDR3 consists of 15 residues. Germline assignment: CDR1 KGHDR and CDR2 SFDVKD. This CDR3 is CATSDLQGGLNEQYF. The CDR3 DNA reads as TGTGCCACCAGTGATTTACAGGGAGGCCTAAACGAGCAGTACTTC.

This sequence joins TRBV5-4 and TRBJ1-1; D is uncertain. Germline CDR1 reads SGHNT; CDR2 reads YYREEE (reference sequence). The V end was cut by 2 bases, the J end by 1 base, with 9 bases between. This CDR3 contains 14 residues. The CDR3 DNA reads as TGTGCCAGCAGCTTAGCTGGCCCGAACACTGAAGCTTTCTTT. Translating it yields CASSLAGPNTEAFF.

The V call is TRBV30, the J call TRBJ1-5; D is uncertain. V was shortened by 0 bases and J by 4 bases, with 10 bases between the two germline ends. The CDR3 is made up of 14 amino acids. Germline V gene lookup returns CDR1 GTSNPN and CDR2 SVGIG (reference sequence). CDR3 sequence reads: CAWSVHGSNQPQHF. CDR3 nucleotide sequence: TGTGCCTGGAGTGTACATGGCTCGAATCAGCCCCAGCATTTT. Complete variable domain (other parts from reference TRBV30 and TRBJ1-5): SQTIHQWPATLVQPVGSPLSLECTVEGTSNPNLYWYRQAAGRGLQLLFYSVGIGQISSEVPQNLSASRPQDRQFILSSKKLLLSDSGFYLCAWSVHGSNQPQHFGDGTRLSIL.

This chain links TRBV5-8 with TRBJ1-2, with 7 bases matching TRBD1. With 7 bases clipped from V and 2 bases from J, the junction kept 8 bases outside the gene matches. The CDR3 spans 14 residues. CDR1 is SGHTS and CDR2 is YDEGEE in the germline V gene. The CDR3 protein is CASLRQGSNYGYTF. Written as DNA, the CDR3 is TGTGCCAGCCTAAGACAGGGATCGAACTATGGCTACACCTTC.

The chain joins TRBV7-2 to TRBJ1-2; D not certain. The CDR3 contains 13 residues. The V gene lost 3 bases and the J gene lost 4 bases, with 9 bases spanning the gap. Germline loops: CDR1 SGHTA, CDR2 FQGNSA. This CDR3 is CASSFPDLYGYTF. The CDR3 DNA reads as TGTGCCAGCAGCTTCCCAGACCTCTATGGCTACACCTTC.

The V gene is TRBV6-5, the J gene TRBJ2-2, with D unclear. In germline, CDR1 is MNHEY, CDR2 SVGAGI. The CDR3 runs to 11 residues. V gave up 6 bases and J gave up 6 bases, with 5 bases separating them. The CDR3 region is CASSQAGELFF. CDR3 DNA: TGTGCCAGCAGCCAAGCCGGGGAGCTGTTTTTT.

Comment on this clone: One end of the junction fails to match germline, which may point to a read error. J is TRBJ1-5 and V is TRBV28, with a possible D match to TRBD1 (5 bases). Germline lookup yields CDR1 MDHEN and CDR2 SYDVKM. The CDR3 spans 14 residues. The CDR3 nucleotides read TGTGCCAGCACGTCAGGGCTGGTAAATCGGCCCCAGCATTTT. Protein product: CASTSGLVNRPQHF.

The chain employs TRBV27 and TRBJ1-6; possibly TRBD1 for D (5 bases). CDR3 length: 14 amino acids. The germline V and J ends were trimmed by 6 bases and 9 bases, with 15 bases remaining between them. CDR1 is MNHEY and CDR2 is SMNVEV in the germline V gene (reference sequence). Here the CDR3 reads CASRGGSPVSPLHF. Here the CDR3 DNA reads TGTGCCAGCAGGGGGGGGAGTCCAGTTTCACCCCTCCACTTT.

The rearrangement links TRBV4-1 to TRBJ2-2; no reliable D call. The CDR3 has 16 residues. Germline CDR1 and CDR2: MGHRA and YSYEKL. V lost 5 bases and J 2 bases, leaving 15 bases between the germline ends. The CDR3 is CASSARQVFNTGELFF. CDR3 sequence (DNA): TGCGCCAGCAGCGCAAGGCAGGTTTTTAACACCGGGGAGCTGTTTTTT.

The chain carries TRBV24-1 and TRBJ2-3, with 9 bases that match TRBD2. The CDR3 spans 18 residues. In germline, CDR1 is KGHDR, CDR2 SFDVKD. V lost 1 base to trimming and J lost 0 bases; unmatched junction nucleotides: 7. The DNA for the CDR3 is TGTGCCACCAGTGATTTACCGGCGGGAGGGCCTAGCACAGATACGCAGTATTTT. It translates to CATSDLPAGGPSTDTQYF.

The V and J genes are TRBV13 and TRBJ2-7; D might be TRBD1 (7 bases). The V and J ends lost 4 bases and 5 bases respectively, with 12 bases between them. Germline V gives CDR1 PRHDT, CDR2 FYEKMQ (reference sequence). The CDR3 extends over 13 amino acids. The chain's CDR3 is CASSWLRGDEQYF. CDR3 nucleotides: TGTGCCAGCAGCTGGCTCAGGGGGGACGAGCAGTACTTC.

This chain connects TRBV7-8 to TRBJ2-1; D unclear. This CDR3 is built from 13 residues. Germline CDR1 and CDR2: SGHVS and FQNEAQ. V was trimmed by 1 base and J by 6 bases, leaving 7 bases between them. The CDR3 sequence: CASSLGLGNEQFF. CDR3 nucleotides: TGTGCCAGCAGCTTAGGTCTTGGCAATGAGCAGTTCTTC.

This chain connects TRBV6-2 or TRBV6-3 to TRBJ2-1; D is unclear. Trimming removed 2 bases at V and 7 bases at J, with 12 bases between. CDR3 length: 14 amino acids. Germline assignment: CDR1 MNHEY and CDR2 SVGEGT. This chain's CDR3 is CASSYVISGNEQFF. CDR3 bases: TGTGCCAGCAGTTACGTTATCTCAGGTAATGAGCAGTTCTTC.

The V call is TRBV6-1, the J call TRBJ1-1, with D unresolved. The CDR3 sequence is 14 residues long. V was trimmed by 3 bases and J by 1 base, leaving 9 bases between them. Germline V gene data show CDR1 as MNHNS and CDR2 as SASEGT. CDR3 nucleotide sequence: TGTGCCAGCAGTGACCTATATAAGAACACTGAAGCTTTCTTT. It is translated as CASSDLYKNTEAFF.